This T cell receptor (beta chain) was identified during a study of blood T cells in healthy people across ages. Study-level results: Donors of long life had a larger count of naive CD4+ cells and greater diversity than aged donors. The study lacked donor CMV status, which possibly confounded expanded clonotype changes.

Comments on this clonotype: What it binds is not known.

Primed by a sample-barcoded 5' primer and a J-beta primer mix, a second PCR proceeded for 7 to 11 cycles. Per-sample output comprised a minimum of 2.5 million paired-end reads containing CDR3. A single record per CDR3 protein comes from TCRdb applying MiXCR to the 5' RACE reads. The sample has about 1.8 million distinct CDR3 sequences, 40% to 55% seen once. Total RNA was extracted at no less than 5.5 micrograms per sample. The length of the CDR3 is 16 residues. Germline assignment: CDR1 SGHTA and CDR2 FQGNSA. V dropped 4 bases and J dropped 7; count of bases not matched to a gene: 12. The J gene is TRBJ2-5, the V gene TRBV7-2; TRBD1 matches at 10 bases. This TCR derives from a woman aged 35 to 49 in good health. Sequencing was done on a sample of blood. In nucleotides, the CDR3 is TGTGCCAGCAGCTCAACCGGGACAGGGGAAAAGTGGACCCAGTACTTC. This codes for CASSSTGTGEKWTQYF.